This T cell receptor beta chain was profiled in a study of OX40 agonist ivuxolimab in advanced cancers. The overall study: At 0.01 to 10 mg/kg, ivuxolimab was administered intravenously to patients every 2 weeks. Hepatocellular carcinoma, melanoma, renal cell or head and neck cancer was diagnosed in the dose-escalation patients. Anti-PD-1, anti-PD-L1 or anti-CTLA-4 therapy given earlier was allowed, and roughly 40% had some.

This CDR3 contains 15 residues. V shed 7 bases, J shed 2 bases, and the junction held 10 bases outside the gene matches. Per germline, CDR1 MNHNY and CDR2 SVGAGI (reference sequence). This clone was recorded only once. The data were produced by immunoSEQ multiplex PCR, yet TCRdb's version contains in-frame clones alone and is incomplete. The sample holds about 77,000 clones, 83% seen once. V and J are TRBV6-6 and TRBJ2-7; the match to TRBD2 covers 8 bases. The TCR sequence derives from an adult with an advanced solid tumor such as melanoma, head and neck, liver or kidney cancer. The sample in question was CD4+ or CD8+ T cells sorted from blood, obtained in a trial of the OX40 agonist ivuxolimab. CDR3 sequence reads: CASIPGGGRPYEQYF. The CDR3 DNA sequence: TGTGCCAGCATCCCCGGCGGGGGGCGGCCCTACGAGCAGTACTTC.